The following is a TCR beta chain sequence with its context. Many counts were recorded for this clonotype. Its antigen is unknown. One base away there is no much larger clone; base qualities are not given. This entry comes from a study of CD8 T cells in ankylosing spondylitis (dated by TCRdb to between 2016 and 2019). General notes on the study: The study profiled T cell receptor beta repertoires in healthy donors and ankylosing spondylitis patients to find disease-linked TCR variants. The full study cohort was made up of about 24 ankylosing spondylitis patients and over 90 healthy donors. Peripheral blood samples were taken, and synovial fluid was additionally collected from ankylosing spondylitis patients.

V has 0 bases trimmed and J has 12 bases trimmed; junction bases matching no gene number 8. According to the germline V gene (reference sequence), CDR1 reads DFQATT and CDR2 reads SNEGSKA. The CDR3 starts with the cysteine, ends with the phenylalanine, and has 12 residues. The CDR3 DNA has 36 bases and is translated from base 1. The full study reports these points: Significant enrichment of the disease-linked clones was reported in matched synovial fluid samples from ankylosing spondylitis patients. A TCR beta motif of about 8 highly homologous amino acid variants appeared characteristic of blood from ankylosing spondylitis patients. A CD8+ phenotype was shown by the disease-linked clones, which were found at relatively low frequencies in peripheral blood. Some motif variants had previously been reported in the synovial fluid and blood of reactive arthritis patients, which suggests shared mechanisms of disease initiation.

For sequencing, an Illumina HiSeq 2500 was employed. TCR beta libraries were prepared by quantitative 5'-RACE with molecular barcodes. The original methods were these. A new computational method based on a probabilistic model of VDJ rearrangement was used to identify disease-linked TCR variants. In-frame beta chains were kept once TCRdb had trimmed the public reads at Q25 with fastp and called clones with MiXCR. Duplicate CDR3 protein sequences are folded into a single record with the most common DNA and genes. The V and J calls shown here were made by TCRdb, not taken from the authors' results. The sample table holds more than 400,000 distinct CDR3 sequences, of which over 4% were seen once. The ten largest clonotypes hold approximately 3.5% of the sample.

The sequence is built from TRBV20-1 and TRBJ2-7, and TRBD1 aligns with 7 junction nucleotides. This receptor was identified in a male donor with ankylosing spondylitis. Specimen: blood, either unsorted or a sorted T cell fraction (not recorded which). The DNA sequence is as follows: TGCAGTGCTAGAGATAGGGGGCGGGCTATGTACTTC. Its coded protein is CSARDRGRAMYF.